The 20 T cell receptor beta chains below all came from one sample that was sequenced in a study of blood T cell repertoires in COVID-19. Measured with immunoSEQ multiplex PCR; TCRdb has only the in-frame clones, and not every one. The sample holds 150,000 to 200,000 clones; 86% are singletons and the top ten take around 3.3%. Sample: peripheral blood. All receptors derive from a man between 70 and 80 years old with acute or convalescent COVID-19.

V gene TRBV7-2 combines with J gene TRBJ1-2; no clear D. The CDR3 sequence is 13 residues long. V was clipped by 2 bases and J by 5 bases, with 9 bases between them. Germline CDR1 reads SGHTA; CDR2 reads FQGNSA. The CDR3 is CASSLSSQYGYTF. For the CDR3, the DNA is TGTGCCAGCAGCTTATCCAGTCAATATGGCTACACCTTC. Based on the CDR3 plus reference TRBV7-2 and TRBJ1-2, the full variable domain is GAGVSQSPSNKVTEKGKDVELRCDPISGHTALYWYRQSLGQGLEFLIYFQGNSAPDKSGLPSDRFSAERTGGSVSTLTIQRTQQEDSAVYLCASSLSSQYGYTFGSGTRLTVV.

This clone was observed a single time. The rearrangement uses TRBV5-1 and TRBJ2-7, with 11 positions matching TRBD1. CDR3 size: 15 residues. V lost 3 bases, J lost 4 bases, and 6 bases stayed unmatched. Germline V gives CDR1 SGHRS, CDR2 YFSETQ. CDR3 coding DNA: TGCGCCAGCAGCTCGGGGACAGGGGGAAGGTACGAGCAGTACTTC. The encoded protein is CASSSGTGGRYEQYF.

The J gene is TRBJ1-1, the V gene TRBV7-3, with D perhaps TRBD1 (6 bases). Germline assignment: CDR1 SGHTA and CDR2 FQGTGA. V dropped 5 bases and J dropped 4 bases, with 14 bases sitting between them. The CDR3 has 14 residues. CDR3 region: CASSPGHRGTEAFF. The CDR3 DNA sequence: TGTGCCAGCAGCCCGGGACACCGGGGCACTGAAGCTTTCTTT.

V gene TRBV5-1 combines with J gene TRBJ2-1, with 7 positions matching TRBD2. Germline loops: CDR1 SGHRS, CDR2 YFSETQ. This CDR3 is built from 12 residues. V was pared by 3 bases and J by 13 bases, with 7 bases of the junction left unmatched. The CDR3, as DNA: TGCGCCAGCAGCTCTACCGGGACTATACAGTTCTTC. Amino acids: CASSSTGTIQFF.

Written as DNA, the CDR3 is TGTGCCAGCAGTTACCGGCCGGAACAGGGAGAAGGTCCCCAGCATTTT. This translates into CASSYRPEQGEGPQHF. The genes are TRBV6-6 and TRBJ1-5; maybe TRBD1 (6 bases). This CDR3 has 16 amino acids. CDR1 is MNHNY, CDR2 SVGAGI, per germline (reference sequence). V was pared by 2 bases and J by 10 bases, with 21 bases between.

The gene calls are TRBV29-1 and TRBJ2-5; 8 nucleotides align to TRBD1. The CDR3 length is 15 residues. Germline V gene lookup returns CDR1 SQVTM and CDR2 ANQGSEA. The ends lost 2 bases at V and 1 base at J; junction bases unmatched: 6. The CDR3 here is CSVETGTGVQETQYF. CDR3 DNA: TGCAGCGTTGAAACCGGGACAGGCGTCCAAGAGACCCAGTACTTC.

The chain employs TRBV9 and TRBJ1-4; 7 nucleotides align to TRBD1. Germline V CDR1 and CDR2: SGDLS, YYNGEE. The CDR3 spans 15 residues. The trim removed 4 bases at V and 4 bases at J, leaving 7 bases unmatched. CDR3 bases: TGTGCCAGCAGCCCCCGGGGACAGATTAATGAAAAACTGTTTTTT. Its translation: CASSPRGQINEKLFF.

V usage is TRBV19 and J usage is TRBJ2-5, with 9 bases lining up with TRBD1. Per germline, CDR1 LNHDA and CDR2 SQIVND (reference sequence). This CDR3 is 15 amino acids long. J gave up 5 bases and V 1 base, and 5 bases lay outside the gene matches. In DNA, the CDR3 is TGTGCCAGTAGTATAGTTGGGACAGGGAGCGAGACCCAGTACTTC. Its protein product is CASSIVGTGSETQYF.

The rearrangement uses TRBV9 and TRBJ1-2; D is perhaps TRBD1 (5 bases). Germline V CDR1 and CDR2: SGDLS, YYNGEE. The CDR3 has 15 amino acids. V shed 1 base and J shed 3 bases, with 13 bases lying between them. In DNA form, the CDR3 reads TGTGCCAGCAGCGTATCAGCAGGGTATGACTATGGCTACACCTTC. Translating it yields CASSVSAGYDYGYTF.

There are a few counts of this clone. The chain carries TRBV28 and TRBJ1-5, with 7 bases lining up with TRBD1. With 5 bases clipped from V and 5 bases from J, the junction kept 12 bases outside the gene matches. This CDR3 is 16 amino acids long. Germline CDR1 reads MDHEN; CDR2 reads SYDVKM. This CDR3 is CASSPRKGASHQPQHF. The CDR3 coding sequence is TGTGCCAGCAGTCCCCGGAAGGGGGCGAGCCATCAGCCCCAGCATTTT.

This clone was seen once. One end of the junction is discordant with germline, which a read error may explain. The chain joins TRBV7-9 to TRBJ2-5, with a possible D match to TRBD1 (6 bases). Germline CDR1 SEHNR, CDR2 FQNEAQ (reference sequence). The CDR3 length is 16 residues. The CDR3 sequence is CASSLARGQPLGTQYF. The CDR3 region has the DNA TGTGCCAGCAGCCTAGCTCGCGGACAGCCCTTGGGGACCCAGTACTTC. Based on the CDR3 plus reference TRBV7-9 and TRBJ2-5, the full variable domain is DTGVSQNPRHKITKRGQNVTFRCDPISEHNRLYWYRQTLGQGPEFLTYFQNEAQLEKSRLLSDRFSAERPKGSFSTLEIQRTEQGDSAMYLCASSLARGQPLGTQYFGPGTRLLVL.

The chain combines TRBV21-1 with TRBJ2-6; the table assigns TRBD2, which was not confirmed against the DNA. TRBV21-1 represents a pseudogene. The CDR3 spans 18 residues. The CDR3 spells CASSAYSYPLSGANVLTF. The CDR3 DNA sequence: TGTGCCAGCAGCGCCTACTCTTACCCCCTCTCTGGGGCCAACGTCCTGACTTTC.

For this clone: Distinct nucleotide sequences in the sample also encode this CDR3. The gene calls are TRBV18 and TRBJ2-5, with TRBD1 matching over 7 bases. V was clipped by 6 bases and J by 1 base; unmatched bases: 2. Germline V gene lookup returns CDR1 KGHSH and CDR2 LQKENI. The CDR3 covers 13 residues. The CDR3 loop reads CASSRDSQETQYF. The CDR3 DNA follows: TGTGCCAGCTCCCGGGACAGCCAAGAGACCCAGTACTTC.

J is TRBJ2-7 and V is TRBV4-3; 7 nucleotides match TRBD2. Germline V gene sequence: CDR1 LGHNA, CDR2 YSLEER. J lost 1 base, V lost 0 bases, and 3 bases had no gene match. The CDR3 sequence is 15 residues long. This CDR3 reads CASSQDRGLSYEQYF. The DNA of the CDR3 is TGCGCCAGCAGCCAAGATCGGGGACTATCCTACGAGCAGTACTTC.

This rearrangement joins TRBV5-4 to TRBJ2-4; TRBD1 might be the D (5 bases). In germline, CDR1 is SGHNT, CDR2 YYREEE (reference sequence). Trimming removed 0 bases at V and 3 bases at J, with 10 bases between. The CDR3 has 15 residues. This CDR3 is CASSLGGDGKNIQYF. DNA for the CDR3: TGTGCCAGCAGCTTGGGGGGCGACGGCAAAAACATTCAGTACTTC.

The genes are TRBV10-3 and TRBJ2-1; 12 bases map to TRBD2. Germline CDR1 and CDR2: ENHRY and SYGVKD. V shed 2 bases, J shed 9 bases, and the junction held 5 bases outside the gene matches. There are 15 residues in the CDR3. CDR3 residues: CAISEGLAGRAEQFF. The CDR3 coding sequence is TGTGCCATCAGTGAGGGACTAGCGGGGCGCGCTGAGCAGTTCTTC.

The genes are TRBV30 and TRBJ1-1, with D uncertain. V was trimmed by 5 bases and J by 2 bases, leaving 12 bases between them. Germline V lookup: CDR1 GTSNPN, CDR2 SVGIG (reference sequence). The CDR3 length is 13 residues. CDR3 sequence: CAWSSGSNTEAFF. DNA for the CDR3: TGTGCCTGGTCCTCAGGTTCTAACACTGAAGCTTTCTTT.

The V and J genes are TRBV6-4 and TRBJ2-7; TRBD1 matches 7 bases. Unmatched junction bases numbered 6, after V lost 6 bases and J lost 1 base. The CDR3 is 14 residues long. CDR1 and CDR2 (germline): MRHNA, SNTAGT. In DNA, the CDR3 is TGTGCCAGCAGCTGCCGGGACAGTTCCTACGAGCAGTACTTC. Translation: CASSCRDSSYEQYF.

V is TRBV7-9 and J is TRBJ1-5, with D perhaps matching TRBD1 (5 bases). The CDR3 totals 14 residues. Per the germline V gene, CDR1 is SEHNR and CDR2 is FQNEAQ (reference sequence). Trimming took off 6 bases at V and 5 bases at J, with 14 bases between the two ends. The CDR3 protein is CASSTAGTYQPQHF. As DNA, the CDR3 is TGTGCCAGCAGTACTGCAGGGACTTATCAGCCCCAGCATTTT.

About this clone itself: The same CDR3 arises from other DNA sequences in this sample as well. The V call is TRBV29-1, the J call TRBJ2-3; 9 bases map to TRBD1. CDR1 is SQVTM and CDR2 is ANQGSEA in the germline V gene. The CDR3 is made up of 13 amino acids. The V gene end was trimmed by 7 bases and the J gene end by 3 bases; junction bases not matched to a gene: 5. CDR3 amino acids: CSADGTGTDTQYF. CDR3 bases: TGCAGCGCCGACGGGACAGGGACAGATACGCAGTATTTT.